This T cell receptor (beta chain) was observed in a study of tumor-infiltrating lymphocytes in oesophageal squamous cell carcinoma. Germline assignment: CDR1 SGHVT and CDR2 SQSDAQ. The CDR3 totals 14 residues. One entry per CDR3 protein results from TCRdb running MiXCR on the PCR reads. Found here are around 12,000 distinct CDR3 sequences, around 60% of them singletons; the top ten hold approximately 30%. The chain uses TRBV7-4 and TRBJ2-5; a possible D gene is TRBD2 (5 bases). The better agreement between TRBJ2-1 and the DNA end casts doubt on the J call. The sequence derives from a female donor with esophageal squamous cell carcinoma. Sequencing was carried out using esophageal tumor tissue. CDR3 sequence reads: CASSLDRLSNEQFF. The CDR3 region has the DNA TGTGCCAGCAGCTTAGATCGACTATCCAATGAGCAGTTCTTC.